Listed below are T cell receptor beta chains from one sample, sequenced in a study of shared clonotypes between healthy human individuals. Some clones are missing from TCRdb's copy, which holds only in-frame ones; the method was immunoSEQ multiplex PCR. The sample yields under 750,000 clones, 72% seen once. Sample: memory CD4+ T cells sorted from blood. The receptors stem from a woman aged 25 to 39 in good health. CDR3s include the opening cysteine and the closing phenylalanine or tryptophan. A D gene is named only where the DNA matches it firmly. Size values are once, few and many counts, or a class for expanded clones, and some rows have none.

J gene: TRBJ2-7; clone size: few; D gene: TRBD2; V gene: TRBV18; CDR3 DNA: TGTGCCAGCTCATATGGGCCCAGCGGGAGGGGAAGGACCTACGAGCAGTACTTC; CDR3 protein: CASSYGPSGRGRTYEQYF
J gene: TRBJ1-6; clone size: NA; D gene: TRBD1; V gene: TRBV2; CDR3 DNA: TGTGCCAGCAGTGACGACAGGGGATCCTATAATTCACCCCTCCACTTT; CDR3 protein: CASSDDRGSYNSPLHF
J gene: TRBJ2-3; clone size: NA; D gene: NA; V gene: TRBV5-1; CDR3 DNA: TGCGCCAGCAGCCCGGGGACATTAACAGATACGCAGTATTTT; CDR3 protein: CASSPGTLTDTQYF
J gene: TRBJ2-5; clone size: NA; D gene: NA; V gene: TRBV7-6; CDR3 DNA: TGTGCCAGCAGCTTATACGGCGGGGCCCCCGCGGAGACCCAGTACTTC; CDR3 protein: CASSLYGGAPAETQYF
J gene: TRBJ1-5; clone size: NA; D gene: NA; V gene: TRBV27; CDR3 DNA: TGTGCCAGCAGTTTAAGTCACGAAACGCTGGTGAGCAATCAGCCCCAGCATTTT; CDR3 protein: CASSLSHETLVSNQPQHF
J gene: TRBJ2-7; clone size: NA; D gene: TRBD1; V gene: TRBV5-1; CDR3 DNA: TGCGCCAGCAGCTTCGAGGGGGCGCCTGTCTACGAGCAGTACTTC; CDR3 protein: CASSFEGAPVYEQYF
J gene: TRBJ1-1; clone size: NA; D gene: NA; V gene: TRBV15; CDR3 DNA: TGTGCCACCAGCAGAGGATGGACCAGAGGGGAAGCTTTCTTT; CDR3 protein: CATSRGWTRGEAFF
J gene: TRBJ1-1; clone size: NA; D gene: NA; V gene: TRBV15; CDR3 DNA: TGTGCCACCAGCAGAGATCGGAGCTACATGAACACTGAAGCTTTCTTT; CDR3 protein: CATSRDRSYMNTEAFF
J gene: TRBJ2-3; clone size: NA; D gene: TRBD2; V gene: TRBV14; CDR3 DNA: TGTGCCAGCAGCCAAGATTGGGTACTAGCGGAGATTAGCACAGATACGCAGTATTTT; CDR3 protein: CASSQDWVLAEISTDTQYF
J gene: TRBJ1-5; clone size: NA; D gene: NA; V gene: TRBV28; CDR3 DNA: TGTGCCAGCAGCCCCTCCTATGTCGGGCAGCCCCAGCATTTT; CDR3 protein: CASSPSYVGQPQHF